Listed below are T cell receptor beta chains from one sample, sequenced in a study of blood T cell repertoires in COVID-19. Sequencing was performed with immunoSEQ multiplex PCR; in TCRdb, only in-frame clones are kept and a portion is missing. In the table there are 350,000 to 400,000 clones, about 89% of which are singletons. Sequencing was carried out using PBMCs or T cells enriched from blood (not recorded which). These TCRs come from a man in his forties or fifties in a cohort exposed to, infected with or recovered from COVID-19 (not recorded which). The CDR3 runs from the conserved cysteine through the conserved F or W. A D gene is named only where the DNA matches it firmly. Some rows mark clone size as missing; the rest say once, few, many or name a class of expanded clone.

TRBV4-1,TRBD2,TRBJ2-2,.,TGCGCCAGCAGCCAAAAATTGGGACTAGCGAACACCGGGGAGCTGTTTTTT,CASSQKLGLANTGELFF
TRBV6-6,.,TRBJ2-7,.,TGTGCCAGCAGCAGCCTCAACCAGGGTACCTACGAGCAGTACTTC,CASSSLNQGTYEQYF
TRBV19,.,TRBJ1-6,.,TGTGCCAGTAGTATTGCGGAGCCAGCTGATAATTCACCCCTCCACTTT,CASSIAEPADNSPLHF
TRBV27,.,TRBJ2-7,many,TGTGCCAGCAGTTTATCGGGCAATTCCGTCTCCTACGAGCAGTACTTC,CASSLSGNSVSYEQYF
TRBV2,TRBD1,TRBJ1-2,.,TGTGCCAGCAGTCGCCGACAGGGCTGGGGCTACACCTTC,CASSRRQGWGYTF
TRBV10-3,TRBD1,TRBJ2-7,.,TGTGCCATCAGTGATTCGGGGACAGGACCGGGCGAGCAGTACTTC,CAISDSGTGPGEQYF
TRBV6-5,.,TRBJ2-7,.,TGTGCCAGCAGTTATGGTACGGGGAGTTCCTACGAGCAGTACTTC,CASSYGTGSSYEQYF
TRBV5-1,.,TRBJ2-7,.,TGCGCCAGCAGCGGCGGGACAGTGGTCTACGAGCAGTACTTC,CASSGGTVVYEQYF
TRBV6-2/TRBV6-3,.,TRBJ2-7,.,TGTGCCAGCAGTTACTTATACAGCTCCTACGAGCAGTACTTC,CASSYLYSSYEQYF
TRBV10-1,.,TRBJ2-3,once,TGCGCCAGCAGTGAGGGCGGGTTGGATACGCAGTATTTT,CASSEGGLDTQYF
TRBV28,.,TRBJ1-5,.,TGTGCCAGCAGTTTAGTTCCCGGTCAGCCCCAGCATTTT,CASSLVPGQPQHF
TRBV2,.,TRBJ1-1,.,TGTGCCAGCAGGAAAGAGGGGACAATGAACACTGAAGCTTTCTTT,CASRKEGTMNTEAFF
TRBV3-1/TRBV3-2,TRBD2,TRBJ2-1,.,TGTGCCAGCAGCCGTCGACTAGCGGGACTTTACAATGAGCAGTTCTTC,CASSRRLAGLYNEQFF
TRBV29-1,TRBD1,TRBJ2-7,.,TGCAGCGCCTCGGACAGGGGTGCCTCCTACGAGCAGTACTTC,CSASDRGASYEQYF
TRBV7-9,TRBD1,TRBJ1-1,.,TGTGCCAGCAGCTTACCCCGGGACAGGGTAGCTGAAGCTTTCTTT,CASSLPRDRVAEAFF
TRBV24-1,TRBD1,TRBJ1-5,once,TGTGCCACCAGTGATGCCAATACCGGGACAGGGTGGAGTCAGCCCCAGCATTTT,CATSDANTGTGWSQPQHF
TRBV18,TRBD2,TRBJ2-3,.,TGTGCCAGCTCACCGCTAGCGGGAGTTGGGGGAACAGATACGCAGTATTTT,CASSPLAGVGGTDTQYF
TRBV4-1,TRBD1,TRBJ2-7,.,TGCGCCAGCAGCCACCTCCTGACAGGGTCCGGCGAGCAGTACTTC,CASSHLLTGSGEQYF
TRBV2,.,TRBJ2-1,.,TGTGCCAGCAGTGAAGCGCCGAGGAATGAGCAGTTCTTC,CASSEAPRNEQFF
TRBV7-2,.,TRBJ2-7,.,TGTGCCAGCAGCTCCACTGGGCTTATAGTCCCCTCCTCCTACGAGCAGTACTTC,CASSSTGLIVPSSYEQYF
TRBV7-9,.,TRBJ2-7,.,TGTGCCAGCAGCCAGGGGGGATATGAGCAGTACTTC,CASSQGGYEQYF
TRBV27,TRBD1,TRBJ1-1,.,TGTGCCAGCAGTTTAGGGATGACAGGGAGTCTCGCTGAAGCTTTCTTT,CASSLGMTGSLAEAFF
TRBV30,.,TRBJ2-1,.,TGTGCCTGGAGTCTAGGGGGACCGAGAGACAATGAGCAGTTCTTC,CAWSLGGPRDNEQFF